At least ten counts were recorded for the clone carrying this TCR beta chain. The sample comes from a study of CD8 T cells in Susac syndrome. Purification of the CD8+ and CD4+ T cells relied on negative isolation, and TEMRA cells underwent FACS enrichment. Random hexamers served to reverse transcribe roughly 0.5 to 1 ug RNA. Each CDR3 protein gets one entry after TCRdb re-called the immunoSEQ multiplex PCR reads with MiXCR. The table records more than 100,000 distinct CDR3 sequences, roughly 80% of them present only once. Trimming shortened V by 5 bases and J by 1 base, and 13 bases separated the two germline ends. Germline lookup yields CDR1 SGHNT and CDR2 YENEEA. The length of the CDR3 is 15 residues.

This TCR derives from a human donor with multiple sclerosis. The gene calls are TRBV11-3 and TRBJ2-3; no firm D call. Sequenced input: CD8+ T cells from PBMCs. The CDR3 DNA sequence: TGTGCCAGCAGCCAAGAATGGGCGGGCACAGATACGCAGTATTTT. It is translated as CASSQEWAGTDTQYF.